This T cell receptor beta chain was sequenced in a study of a mutant IDH1 vaccine in newly diagnosed glioma. Overall study context: The therapy given earlier, which was standard therapy, consisted of radiotherapy, temozolomide, or both, and most of the patients received both.

Regarding this clone: Its target is unknown.

Stated time point: week 11, during vaccination. Each dose of the vaccine consisted of 300 ug of mutant IDH1 20-mer peptide, with topical imiquimod. Method: immunoSEQ multiplex PCR; TCRdb's copy keeps in-frame clones and lacks some. The sample has 45,000 to 60,000 clones, 90% to 95% seen once. Per the germline V gene, CDR1 is SNHLY and CDR2 is FYNNEI. There are 14 residues in the CDR3. The V gene end was trimmed by 5 bases and the J gene end by 2 bases; junction bases not matched to a gene: 6. This TCR derives from a man in his fifties or sixties with glioma. V is TRBV2 and J is TRBJ2-7, with 7 bases identical to TRBD1. The source material was PBMCs, sampled from a glioma patient whose treatment included an IDH1 peptide vaccine. CDR3 sequence reads: CASSFRGQTYEQYF. DNA for the CDR3: TGTGCCAGCAGTTTTAGGGGACAGACCTACGAGCAGTACTTC.